This T cell receptor (beta chain) is drawn from a study of beta chain features in type 1 diabetes. The whole isolated RNA underwent reverse transcription, so sequencing captured expressed TCRB transcripts. Profiling relied on immunoSEQ multiplex PCR, and the TCRdb table lists in-frame clones only, not all of them. The repertoire has 200,000 to 250,000 clones, over 12% of them found once; the top ten carry roughly 0.028%. Worth noting for this clone: The antigen is not known.

There are 14 residues in the CDR3. CDR1 and CDR2 (germline): MNHNS, SASEGT. J gave up 3 bases and V 4 bases, and 4 bases lay outside the gene matches. Sorting gave populations that all exceeded 95% purity. General study points: Fewer insertions but more deletions were seen at VDJ junctions in type 1 diabetes patients.

Sequenced input: naive CD4+ T cells from blood. This sequence originates from a woman in her thirties or forties in good health. The chain is built from TRBV6-1 and TRBJ2-7; TRBD2 agrees at 9 bases. As DNA, the CDR3 is TGTGCCAGCAGTGTCGCTAGCGGGGACTACGAGCAGTACTTC. The encoded protein is CASSVASGDYEQYF.